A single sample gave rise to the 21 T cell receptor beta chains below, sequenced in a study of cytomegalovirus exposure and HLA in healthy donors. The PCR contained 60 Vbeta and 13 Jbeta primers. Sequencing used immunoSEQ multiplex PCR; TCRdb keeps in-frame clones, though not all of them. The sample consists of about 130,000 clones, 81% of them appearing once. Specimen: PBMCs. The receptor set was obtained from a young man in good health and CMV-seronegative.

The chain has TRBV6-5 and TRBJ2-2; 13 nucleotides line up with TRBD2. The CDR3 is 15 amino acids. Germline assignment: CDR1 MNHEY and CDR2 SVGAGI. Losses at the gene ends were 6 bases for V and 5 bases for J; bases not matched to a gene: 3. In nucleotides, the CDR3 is TGTGCCAGCAGGGCGGGACTAGCGGGGACCGGGGAGCTGTTTTTT. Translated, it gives CASRAGLAGTGELFF.

The CDR3 DNA sequence: TGTGCCAGCAGCTTAGCGGGGGCGGGGGCCCCAGGCTACGAGCAGTACTTC. It codes for CASSLAGAGAPGYEQYF. The V gene is TRBV7-2, the J gene TRBJ2-7, with D possibly matching TRBD2 (7 bases). The CDR3 has 17 amino acids. Trimming cost V 0 bases and J 3 bases, with 18 bases left between them. Germline CDR1 SGHTA, CDR2 FQGNSA.

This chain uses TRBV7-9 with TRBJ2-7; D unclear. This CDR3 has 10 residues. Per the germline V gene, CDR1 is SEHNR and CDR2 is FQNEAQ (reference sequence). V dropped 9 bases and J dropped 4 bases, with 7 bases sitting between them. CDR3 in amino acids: CASSAYEQYF. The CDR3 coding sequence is TGTGCCAGTAGTGCGTACGAGCAGTACTTC.

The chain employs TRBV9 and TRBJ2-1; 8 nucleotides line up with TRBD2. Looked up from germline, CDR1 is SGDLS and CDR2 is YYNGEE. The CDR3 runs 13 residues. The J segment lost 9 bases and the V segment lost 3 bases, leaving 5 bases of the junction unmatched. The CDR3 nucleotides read TGTGCCAGCAGCGAACGTAGCGGGGCTGAGCAGTTCTTC. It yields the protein CASSERSGAEQFF.

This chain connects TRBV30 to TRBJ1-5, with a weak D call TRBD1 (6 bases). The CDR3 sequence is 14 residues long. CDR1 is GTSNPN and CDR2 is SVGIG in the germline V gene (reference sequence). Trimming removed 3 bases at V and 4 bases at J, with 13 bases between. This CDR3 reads CAWSIQGTNQPQHF. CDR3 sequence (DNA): TGTGCCTGGAGCATACAGGGAACAAATCAGCCCCAGCATTTT.

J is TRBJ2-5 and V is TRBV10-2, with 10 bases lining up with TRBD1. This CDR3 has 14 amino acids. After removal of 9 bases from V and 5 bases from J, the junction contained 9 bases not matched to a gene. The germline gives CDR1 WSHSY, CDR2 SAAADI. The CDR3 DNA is TGCGCCAGTGGGACAGGGGTCTTCTGGGAGACCCAGTACTTC. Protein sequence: CASGTGVFWETQYF.

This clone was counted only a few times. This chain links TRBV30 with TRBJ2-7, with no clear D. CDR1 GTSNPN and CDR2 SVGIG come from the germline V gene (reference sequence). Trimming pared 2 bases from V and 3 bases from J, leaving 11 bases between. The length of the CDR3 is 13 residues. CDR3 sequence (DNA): TGTGCCTGGAGTACTTCGGTAATCTACGAGCAGTACTTC. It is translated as CAWSTSVIYEQYF.

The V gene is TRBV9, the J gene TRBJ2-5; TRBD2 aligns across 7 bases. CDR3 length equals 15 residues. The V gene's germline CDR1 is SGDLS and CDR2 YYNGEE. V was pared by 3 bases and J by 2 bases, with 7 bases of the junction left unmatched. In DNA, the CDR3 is TGTGCCAGCAGCGGAAGGGGAGCGGGGCAAGAGACCCAGTACTTC. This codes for CASSGRGAGQETQYF.

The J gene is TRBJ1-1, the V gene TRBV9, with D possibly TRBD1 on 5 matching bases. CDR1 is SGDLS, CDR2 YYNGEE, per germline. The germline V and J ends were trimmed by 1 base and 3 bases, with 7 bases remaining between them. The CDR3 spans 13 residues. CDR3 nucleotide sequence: TGTGCCAGCAGCGTAATCAGGGACACTGAAGCTTTCTTT. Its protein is CASSVIRDTEAFF.

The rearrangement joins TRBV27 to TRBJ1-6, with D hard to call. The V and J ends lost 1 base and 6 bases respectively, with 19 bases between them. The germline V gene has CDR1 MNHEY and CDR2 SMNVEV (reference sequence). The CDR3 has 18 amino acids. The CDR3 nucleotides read TGTGCCAGCAGTTTATTACGAGGGTTCCCTTTTGGTAATTCACCCCTCCACTTT. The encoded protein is CASSLLRGFPFGNSPLHF.

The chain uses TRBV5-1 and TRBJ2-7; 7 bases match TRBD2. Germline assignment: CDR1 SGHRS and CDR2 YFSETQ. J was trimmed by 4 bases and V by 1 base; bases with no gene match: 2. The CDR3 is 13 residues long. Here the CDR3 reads CASSLTSVYEQYF. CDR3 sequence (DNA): TGCGCCAGCAGCTTGACTAGCGTGTACGAGCAGTACTTC.

The CDR3 protein is CASSVAARGPYNEQFF. The DNA of the CDR3 is TGTGCCAGCAGCGTAGCGGCCAGGGGGCCCTACAATGAGCAGTTCTTC. The chain couples TRBV9 to TRBJ2-1; 8 nucleotides line up with TRBD1. V was clipped by 0 bases and J by 2 bases; unmatched bases: 4. Germline CDR1 reads SGDLS; CDR2 reads YYNGEE. CDR3 size: 16 residues.

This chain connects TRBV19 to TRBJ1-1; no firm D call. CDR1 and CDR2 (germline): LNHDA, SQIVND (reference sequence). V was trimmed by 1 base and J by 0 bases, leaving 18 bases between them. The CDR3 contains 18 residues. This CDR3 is CASSIVTFVVSVNTEAFF. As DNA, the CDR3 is TGTGCCAGTAGTATAGTCACTTTCGTAGTTTCGGTGAACACTGAAGCTTTCTTT.

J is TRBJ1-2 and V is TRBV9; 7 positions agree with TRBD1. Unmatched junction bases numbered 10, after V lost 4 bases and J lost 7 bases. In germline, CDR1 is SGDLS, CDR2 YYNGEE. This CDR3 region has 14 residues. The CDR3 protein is CASSTTGAYSGYTF. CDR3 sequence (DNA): TGTGCCAGCAGCACAACAGGGGCTTACTCTGGCTACACCTTC.

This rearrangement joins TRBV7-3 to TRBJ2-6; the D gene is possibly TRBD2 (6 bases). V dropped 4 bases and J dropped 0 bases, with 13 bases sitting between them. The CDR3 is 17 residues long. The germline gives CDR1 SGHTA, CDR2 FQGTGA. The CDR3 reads CASSYRAGNSGANVLTF. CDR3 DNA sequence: TGTGCCAGCAGCTATAGGGCGGGAAACTCTGGGGCCAACGTCCTGACTTTC.

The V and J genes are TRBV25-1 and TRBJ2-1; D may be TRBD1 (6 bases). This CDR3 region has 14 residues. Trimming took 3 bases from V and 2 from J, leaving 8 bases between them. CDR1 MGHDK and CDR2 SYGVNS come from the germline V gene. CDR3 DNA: TGTGCCAGCAGTGATCGGGACACCTACAATGAGCAGTTCTTC. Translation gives CASSDRDTYNEQFF.

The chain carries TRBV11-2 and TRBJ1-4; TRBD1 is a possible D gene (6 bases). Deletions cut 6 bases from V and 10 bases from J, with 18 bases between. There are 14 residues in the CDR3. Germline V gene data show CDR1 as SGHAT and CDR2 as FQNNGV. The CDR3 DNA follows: TGTGCCAGCAGGGGTCGGGGCGGGGGCGGAAAACTGTTTTTT. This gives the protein CASRGRGGGGKLFF.

The CDR3 region is CASSLSSQKAGTEAFF. CDR3 coding DNA: TGTGCCAGCAGCTTGAGCAGTCAAAAGGCGGGCACTGAAGCTTTCTTT. The V call is TRBV5-4, the J call TRBJ1-1; D not certain. The CDR3 contains 16 residues. CDR1 is SGHNT, CDR2 YYREEE, per germline (reference sequence). Trimming stripped 1 base from V and 4 bases from J, with 17 bases between.

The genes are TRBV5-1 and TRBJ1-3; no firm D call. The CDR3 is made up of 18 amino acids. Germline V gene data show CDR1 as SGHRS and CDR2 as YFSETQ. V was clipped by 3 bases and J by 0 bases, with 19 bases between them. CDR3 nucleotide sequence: TGCGCCAGCAGCTCAGGACTGGACGGAAGATACTCTGGAAACACCATATATTTT. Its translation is CASSSGLDGRYSGNTIYF.

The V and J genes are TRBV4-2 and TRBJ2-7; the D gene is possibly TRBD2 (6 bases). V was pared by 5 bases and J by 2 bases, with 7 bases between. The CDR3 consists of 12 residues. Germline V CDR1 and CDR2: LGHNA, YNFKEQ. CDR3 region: CASSSGAYEQYF. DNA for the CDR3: TGTGCCAGCAGCTCGGGGGCCTACGAGCAGTACTTC.

CDR3 residues: CASSLVGLAGANVLTF. The DNA of the CDR3 is TGTGCCAGCAGCTTGGTGGGGCTGGCTGGGGCCAACGTCCTGACTTTC. The V and J genes are TRBV5-8 and TRBJ2-6; a weak D match, TRBD1 (5 bases). The germline V gene has CDR1 SGHTS and CDR2 YDEGEE. The CDR3 length is 16 residues. V was trimmed by 0 bases and J by 2 bases, leaving 9 bases between them.